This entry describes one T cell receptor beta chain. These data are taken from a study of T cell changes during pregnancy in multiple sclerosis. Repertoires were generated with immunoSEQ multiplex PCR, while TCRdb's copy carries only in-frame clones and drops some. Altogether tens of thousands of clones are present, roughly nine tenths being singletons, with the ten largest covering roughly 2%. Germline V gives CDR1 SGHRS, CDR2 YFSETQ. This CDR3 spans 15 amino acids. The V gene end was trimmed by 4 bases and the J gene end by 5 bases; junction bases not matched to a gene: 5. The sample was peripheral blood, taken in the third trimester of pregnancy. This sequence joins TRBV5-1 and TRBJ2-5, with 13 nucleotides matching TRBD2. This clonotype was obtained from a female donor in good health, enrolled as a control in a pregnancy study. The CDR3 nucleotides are TGCGCCAGCAGCGCAGGGACTAGCGGGATGGAGACCCAGTACTTC. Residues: CASSAGTSGMETQYF.